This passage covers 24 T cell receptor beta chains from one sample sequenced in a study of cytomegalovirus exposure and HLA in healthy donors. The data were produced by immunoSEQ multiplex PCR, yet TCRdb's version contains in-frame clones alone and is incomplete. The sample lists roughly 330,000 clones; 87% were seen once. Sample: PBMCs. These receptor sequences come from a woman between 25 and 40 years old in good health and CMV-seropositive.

The CDR3 DNA sequence: TGTGCCATCAGTGAGTCCGAGTCCTACGAGCAGTACTTC. Protein: CAISESESYEQYF. The genes are TRBV10-3 and TRBJ2-7, with D unresolved. Trimming removed 0 bases from V and 1 base from J, with 4 bases in between. CDR3 size: 13 residues. Per the germline V gene, CDR1 is ENHRY and CDR2 is SYGVKD.

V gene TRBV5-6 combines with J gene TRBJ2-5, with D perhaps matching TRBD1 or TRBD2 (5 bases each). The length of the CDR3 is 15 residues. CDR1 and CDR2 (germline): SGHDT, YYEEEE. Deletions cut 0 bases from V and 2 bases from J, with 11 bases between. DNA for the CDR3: TGTGCCAGCAGCTTGGCAGGTGGGGGTCAAGAGACCCAGTACTTC. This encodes CASSLAGGGQETQYF.

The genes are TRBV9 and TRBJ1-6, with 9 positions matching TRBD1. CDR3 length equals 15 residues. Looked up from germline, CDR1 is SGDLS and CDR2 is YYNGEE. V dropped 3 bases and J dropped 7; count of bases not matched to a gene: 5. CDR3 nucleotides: TGTGCCAGCAGCGGGGGACAGGGTTTGAATTCACCCCTCCACTTT. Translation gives CASSGGQGLNSPLHF.

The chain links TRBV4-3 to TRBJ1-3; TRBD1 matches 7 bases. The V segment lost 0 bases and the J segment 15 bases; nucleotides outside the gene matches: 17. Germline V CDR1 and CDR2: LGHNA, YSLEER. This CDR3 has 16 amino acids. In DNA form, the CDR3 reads TGCGCCAGCAGCCAAGAAAGCAGGACAGGCTTTAACCTAAAATATTTT. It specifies CASSQESRTGFNLKYF.

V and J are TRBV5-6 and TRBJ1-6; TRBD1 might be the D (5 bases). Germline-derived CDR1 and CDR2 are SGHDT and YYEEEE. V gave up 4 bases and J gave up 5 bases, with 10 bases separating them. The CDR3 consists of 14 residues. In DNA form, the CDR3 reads TGTGCCAGCAGCGCCCGGGGCCATAATTCACCCCTCCACTTT. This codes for CASSARGHNSPLHF.

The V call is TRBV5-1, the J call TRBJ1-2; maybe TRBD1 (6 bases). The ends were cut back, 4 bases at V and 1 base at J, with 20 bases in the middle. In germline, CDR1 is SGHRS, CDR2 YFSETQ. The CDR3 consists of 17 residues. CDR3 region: CASSQQQRGSRNYGYTF. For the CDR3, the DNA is TGCGCCAGCAGCCAACAACAAAGGGGGTCCCGTAACTATGGCTACACCTTC.

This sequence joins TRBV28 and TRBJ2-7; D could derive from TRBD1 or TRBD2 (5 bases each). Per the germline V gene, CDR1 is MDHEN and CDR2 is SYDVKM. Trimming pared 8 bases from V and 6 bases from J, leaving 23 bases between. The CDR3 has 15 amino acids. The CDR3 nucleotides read TGTGCCAGCGTTGGCACGGGACCCAAATCTGGCGAGCAGTACTTC. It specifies CASVGTGPKSGEQYF.

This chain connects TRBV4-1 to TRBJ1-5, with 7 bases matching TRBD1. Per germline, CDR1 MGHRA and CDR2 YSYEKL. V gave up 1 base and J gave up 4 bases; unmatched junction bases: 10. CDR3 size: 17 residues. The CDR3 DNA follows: TGCGCCAGCAGCCAAGGCATCACGGGACAGCTAAATCAGCCCCAGCATTTT. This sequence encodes CASSQGITGQLNQPQHF.

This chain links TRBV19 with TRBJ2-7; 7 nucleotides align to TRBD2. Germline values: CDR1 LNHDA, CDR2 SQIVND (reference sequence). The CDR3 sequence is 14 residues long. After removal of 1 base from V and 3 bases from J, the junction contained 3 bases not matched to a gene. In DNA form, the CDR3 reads TGTGCCAGTAGTATAGGGGGACTATACTACGAGCAGTACTTC. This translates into CASSIGGLYYEQYF.

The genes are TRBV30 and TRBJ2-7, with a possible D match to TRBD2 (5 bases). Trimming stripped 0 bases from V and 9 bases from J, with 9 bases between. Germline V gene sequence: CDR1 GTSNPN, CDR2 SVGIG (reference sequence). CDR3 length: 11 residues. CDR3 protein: CAWSVLGGQYF. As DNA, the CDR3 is TGTGCCTGGAGTGTACTTGGAGGGCAGTACTTC.

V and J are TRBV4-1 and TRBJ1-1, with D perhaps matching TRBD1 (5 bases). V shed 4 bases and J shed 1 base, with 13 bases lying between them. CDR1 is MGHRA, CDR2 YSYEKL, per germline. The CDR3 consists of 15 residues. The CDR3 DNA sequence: TGCGCCAGCAGCCGACCCGGTACAGGGAACACTGAAGCTTTCTTT. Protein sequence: CASSRPGTGNTEAFF.

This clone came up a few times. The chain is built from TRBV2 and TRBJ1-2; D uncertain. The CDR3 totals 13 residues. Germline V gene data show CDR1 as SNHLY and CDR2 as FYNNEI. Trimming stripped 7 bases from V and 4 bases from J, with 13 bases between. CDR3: CASTRLILYGYTF. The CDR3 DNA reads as TGTGCCAGCACCCGTCTTATCCTCTATGGCTACACCTTC.

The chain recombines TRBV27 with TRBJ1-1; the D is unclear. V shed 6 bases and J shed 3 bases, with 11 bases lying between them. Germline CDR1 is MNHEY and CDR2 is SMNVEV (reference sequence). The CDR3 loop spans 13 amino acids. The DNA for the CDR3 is TGTGCCAGCAGAGACGGAGCCCACACTGAAGCTTTCTTT. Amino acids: CASRDGAHTEAFF.

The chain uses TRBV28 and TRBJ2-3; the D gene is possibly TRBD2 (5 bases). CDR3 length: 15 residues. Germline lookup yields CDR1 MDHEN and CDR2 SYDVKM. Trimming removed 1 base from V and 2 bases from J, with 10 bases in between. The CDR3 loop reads CASSLFPAATDTQYF. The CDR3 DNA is TGTGCCAGCAGTTTATTTCCAGCGGCCACAGATACGCAGTATTTT.

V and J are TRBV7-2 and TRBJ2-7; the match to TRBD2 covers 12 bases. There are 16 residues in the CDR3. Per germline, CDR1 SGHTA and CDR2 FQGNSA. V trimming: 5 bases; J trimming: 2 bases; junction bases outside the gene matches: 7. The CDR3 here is CASSQTSGRWAYEQYF. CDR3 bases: TGTGCCAGCAGCCAAACTAGCGGGAGGTGGGCCTACGAGCAGTACTTC.

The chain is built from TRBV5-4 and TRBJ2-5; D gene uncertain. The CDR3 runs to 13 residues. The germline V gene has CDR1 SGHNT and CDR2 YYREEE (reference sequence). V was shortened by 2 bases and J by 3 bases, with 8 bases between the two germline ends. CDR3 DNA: TGTGCCAGCAGCTTTAGTAGAGAAGAGACCCAGTACTTC. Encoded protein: CASSFSREETQYF.

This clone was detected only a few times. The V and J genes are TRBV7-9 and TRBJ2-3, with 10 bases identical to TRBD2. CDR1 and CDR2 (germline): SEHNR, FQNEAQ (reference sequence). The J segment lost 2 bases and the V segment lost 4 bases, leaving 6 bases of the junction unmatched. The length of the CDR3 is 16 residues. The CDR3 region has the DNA TGTGCCAGCAGCTCTCTAGCGGGGGATATCACAGATACGCAGTATTTT. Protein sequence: CASSSLAGDITDTQYF.

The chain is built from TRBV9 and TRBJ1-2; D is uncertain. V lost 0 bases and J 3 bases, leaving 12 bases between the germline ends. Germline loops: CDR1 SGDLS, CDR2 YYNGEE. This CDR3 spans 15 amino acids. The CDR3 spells CASSVDGGFDYGYTF. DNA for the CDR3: TGTGCCAGCAGCGTAGACGGCGGATTTGACTATGGCTACACCTTC.

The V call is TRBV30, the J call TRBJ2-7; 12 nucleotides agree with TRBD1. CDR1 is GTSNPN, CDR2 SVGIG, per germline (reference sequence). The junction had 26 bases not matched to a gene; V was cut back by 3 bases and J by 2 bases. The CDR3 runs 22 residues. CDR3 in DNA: TGTGCCTGGAGGGACAAAGACCGGCCGCCGGGACAGGGGGCAATGGGCCCCTACGAGCAGTACTTC. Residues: CAWRDKDRPPGQGAMGPYEQYF.

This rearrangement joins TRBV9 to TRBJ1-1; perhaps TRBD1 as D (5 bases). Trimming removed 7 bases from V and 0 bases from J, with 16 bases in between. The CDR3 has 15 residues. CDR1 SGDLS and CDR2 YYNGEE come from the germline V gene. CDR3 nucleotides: TGTGCCAGCCCCCGTCAGGGCCGTTTGAACACTGAAGCTTTCTTT. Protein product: CASPRQGRLNTEAFF.

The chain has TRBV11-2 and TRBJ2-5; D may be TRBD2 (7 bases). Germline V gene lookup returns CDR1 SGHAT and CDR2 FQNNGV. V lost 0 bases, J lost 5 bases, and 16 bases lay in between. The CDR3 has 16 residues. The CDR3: CASSLEGGPLEETQYF. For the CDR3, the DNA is TGTGCCAGCAGCTTAGAGGGGGGGCCTTTAGAGGAGACCCAGTACTTC.

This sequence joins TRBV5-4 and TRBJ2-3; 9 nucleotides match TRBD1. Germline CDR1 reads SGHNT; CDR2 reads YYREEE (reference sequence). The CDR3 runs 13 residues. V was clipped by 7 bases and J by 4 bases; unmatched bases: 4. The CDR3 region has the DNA TGTGCCAGCGGACAGGGGAATGCAGATACGCAGTATTTT. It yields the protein CASGQGNADTQYF.

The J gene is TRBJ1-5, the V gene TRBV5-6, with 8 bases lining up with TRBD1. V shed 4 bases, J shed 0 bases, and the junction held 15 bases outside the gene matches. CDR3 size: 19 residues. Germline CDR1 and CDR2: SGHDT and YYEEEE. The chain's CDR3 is CASSLSRDRRINSNQPQHF. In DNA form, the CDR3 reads TGTGCCAGCAGCCTAAGCCGGGACAGGAGGATTAATAGCAATCAGCCCCAGCATTTT.

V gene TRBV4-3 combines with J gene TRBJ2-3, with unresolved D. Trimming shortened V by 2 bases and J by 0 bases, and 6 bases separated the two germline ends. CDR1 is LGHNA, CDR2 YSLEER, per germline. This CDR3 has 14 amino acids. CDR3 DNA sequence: TGCGCCAGCAGCCAAATCGTAAGCACAGATACGCAGTATTTT. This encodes CASSQIVSTDTQYF.